This TCR beta chain was profiled in a study of a mutant IDH1 vaccine in newly diagnosed glioma. Study context: The patients were given eight vaccinations, one each in weeks 1, 3, 5, 7, 11, 15, 19 and 23.

Sample time point: week 11, during vaccination. One vaccine dose held 300 ug of mutant IDH1 20-mer peptide and came with topical imiquimod. A word on this clone: Antigen specificity is unknown.

The table came from immunoSEQ multiplex PCR; TCRdb's copy has only in-frame clones and leaves some out. The top ten hold under 2% of the sample, which has around 62,000 clones, 70% to 90% seen once. Source: PBMCs, taken from a glioma patient whose treatment included an IDH1 peptide vaccine. The TCR originated in a man aged 35-49 years with glioma.

CDR3 sequence (DNA): TGTGCCAGCTCACCACCGTCGGCTCCGGCAACTAATGAAAAACTGTTTTTT. It translates to CASSPPSAPATNEKLFF. V gene TRBV18 combines with J gene TRBJ1-4; D is unclear. The CDR3 length is 17 residues. The V end lost 0 bases, the J end lost 0 bases, and 11 bases lay between the germline ends. Germline V gives CDR1 KGHSH, CDR2 LQKENI. Complete variable domain (other parts from reference TRBV18 and TRBJ1-4): NAGVMQNPRHLVRRRGQEARLRCSPMKGHSHVYWYRQLPEEGLKFMVYLQKENIIDESGMPKERFSAEFPKEGPSILRIQQVVRGDSAAYFCASSPPSAPATNEKLFFGSGTQLSVL.